Shown below are 17 T cell receptor beta chains from a single sample sequenced in a study of cytomegalovirus exposure and HLA in healthy donors. PCR was performed using 60 Vbeta and 13 Jbeta primers. The repertoire was sequenced with immunoSEQ multiplex PCR; TCRdb's copy has only in-frame clones and lacks some. The sample includes roughly 80,000 clones, roughly two thirds seen only once; the top ten take over 4.5%. The sample taken for sequencing was PBMCs. These receptors were taken from a man in his 60s in good health and CMV-seropositive.

The J gene is TRBJ1-1, the V gene TRBV21-1; TRBD1 is the table's D call, not checked against the DNA. TRBV21-1 is a pseudogene segment. The CDR3 covers 14 residues. The CDR3 loop is CASSIERGCAEAFF. The CDR3 region has the DNA TGTGCCAGCAGCATAGAAAGGGGGTGTGCTGAAGCTTTCTTT.

V is TRBV2 and J is TRBJ1-2; D is possibly TRBD1 (6 bases). V was shortened by 4 bases and J by 4 bases, with 13 bases between the two germline ends. The CDR3 has 14 residues. Germline CDR1 is SNHLY and CDR2 is FYNNEI. CDR3 bases: TGTGCCAGCAGTGGGGCAGGGGCCCCCTATGGCTACACCTTC. It codes for CASSGAGAPYGYTF. Together with reference TRBV2 and TRBJ1-2, the CDR3 gives the full variable domain: EPEVTQTPSHQVTQMGQEVILRCVPISNHLYFYWYRQILGQKVEFLVSFYNNEISEKSEIFDDQFSVERPDGSNFTLKIRSTKLEDSAMYFCASSGAGAPYGYTFGSGTRLTVV.

J is TRBJ1-4 and V is TRBV9; 10 bases agree with TRBD1. Germline loops: CDR1 SGDLS, CDR2 YYNGEE. J lost 9 bases, V lost 3 bases, and 8 bases had no gene match. This CDR3 is built from 15 residues. The CDR3 DNA reads as TGTGCCAGCAGCGGAACCGGGACAGGGGTTAAAAAACTGTTTTTT. Protein product: CASSGTGTGVKKLFF.

This rearrangement joins TRBV11-2 to TRBJ2-6, with TRBD1 matching 7 bases. Per the germline V gene, CDR1 is SGHAT and CDR2 is FQNNGV. J lost 2 bases, V lost 5 bases, and 3 bases had no gene match. The CDR3 spans 15 residues. CDR3 protein: CASSLDRAGANVLTF. The CDR3 DNA follows: TGTGCCAGCAGCCTTGACAGGGCTGGGGCCAACGTCCTGACTTTC.

The chain joins TRBV27 to TRBJ2-3, with 7 bases identical to TRBD1. The length of the CDR3 is 14 residues. The V gene's germline CDR1 is MNHEY and CDR2 SMNVEV (reference sequence). V was clipped by 7 bases and J by 3 bases; unmatched bases: 7. The CDR3 protein is CASNPGQTTDTQYF. Written as DNA, the CDR3 is TGTGCCAGCAACCCGGGACAGACAACAGATACGCAGTATTTT.

This clone was seen a few times. This rearrangement joins TRBV7-2 to TRBJ2-3, with D tentatively TRBD1 (6 bases). CDR3 length: 15 residues. V lost 5 bases and J 2 bases, leaving 14 bases between the germline ends. CDR1 is SGHTA and CDR2 is FQGNSA in the germline V gene. The CDR3 spells CASSLLGQFTDTQYF. Written as DNA, the CDR3 is TGTGCCAGCAGCCTCCTCGGACAGTTCACAGATACGCAGTATTTT. Variable domain in full (rest from reference TRBV7-2 and TRBJ2-3): GAGVSQSPSNKVTEKGKDVELRCDPISGHTALYWYRQSLGQGLEFLIYFQGNSAPDKSGLPSDRFSAERTGGSVSTLTIQRTQQEDSAVYLCASSLLGQFTDTQYFGPGTRLTVL.

The V and J genes are TRBV4-1 and TRBJ2-1, with TRBD1 identical over 8 bases. Germline lookup yields CDR1 MGHRA and CDR2 YSYEKL. V lost 3 bases and J lost 12; bases outside the gene matches: 13. This CDR3 comprises 15 residues. The CDR3 protein is CASSHRTGTQTVQFF. In DNA, the CDR3 is TGCGCCAGCAGCCATCGGACAGGGACCCAGACGGTGCAGTTCTTC.

This clone was found a few times. The V gene is TRBV7-9, the J gene TRBJ2-7; 8 bases align to TRBD1. CDR1 is SEHNR, CDR2 FQNEAQ, per germline (reference sequence). J gave up 0 bases and V 3 bases, and 10 bases lay outside the gene matches. The CDR3 has 17 residues. Here the CDR3 DNA reads TGTGCCAGCAGCTTGGGAACAGGGGGGCCCCTCTCCTACGAGCAGTACTTC. This codes for CASSLGTGGPLSYEQYF.

The rearrangement joins TRBV18 to TRBJ2-7, with TRBD1 matching over 7 bases. The CDR3 loop spans 14 amino acids. Germline CDR1 reads KGHSH; CDR2 reads LQKENI. V lost 6 bases to trimming and J lost 3 bases; unmatched junction nucleotides: 8. The CDR3 DNA reads as TGTGCCAGCTCCCCCGGGACAGCGAGCTACGAGCAGTACTTC. It yields the protein CASSPGTASYEQYF.

V is TRBV19 and J is TRBJ2-6, with TRBD1 matching 10 bases. Germline values: CDR1 LNHDA, CDR2 SQIVND (reference sequence). V lost 0 bases, J lost 12 bases, and 14 bases stayed unmatched. The CDR3 runs 18 residues. CDR3: CASSIDYFPGQGLSVLTF. CDR3 coding DNA: TGTGCCAGTAGTATAGATTATTTCCCGGGACAGGGGTTGTCCGTCCTGACTTTC.

The genes are TRBV7-9 and TRBJ2-5; TRBD2 matches 9 bases. V shed 1 base and J 4 bases; nucleotides not matched to a gene: 4. CDR3 length: 15 residues. CDR1 and CDR2 (germline): SEHNR, FQNEAQ (reference sequence). The CDR3 coding sequence is TGTGCCAGCAGCTTAGTAGGTAGCGGGGGAGAGACCCAGTACTTC. Translation: CASSLVGSGGETQYF.

The V gene is TRBV18, the J gene TRBJ2-2, with D perhaps matching TRBD1 (6 bases). The germline V and J ends were trimmed by 1 base and 2 bases, with 14 bases remaining between them. The germline V gene has CDR1 KGHSH and CDR2 LQKENI. The CDR3 covers 17 residues. Here the CDR3 DNA reads TGTGCCAGCTCACCACGGTACCAGGACAGCAACACCGGGGAGCTGTTTTTT. Residues: CASSPRYQDSNTGELFF.

The genes are TRBV11-3 and TRBJ1-1; D not resolved. The CDR3 is 13 amino acids. Per the germline V gene, CDR1 is SGHNT and CDR2 is YENEEA. The V gene lost 3 bases and the J gene lost 1 base, with 6 bases spanning the gap. The CDR3 region has the DNA TGTGCCAGCAGCTTTCAGGAGAACACTGAAGCTTTCTTT. It specifies CASSFQENTEAFF.

The gene calls are TRBV4-1 and TRBJ1-1; D is unclear. The CDR3 loop spans 15 amino acids. The germline CDR1 and CDR2 sequences are MGHRA and YSYEKL. V dropped 4 bases and J dropped 5 bases, with 17 bases sitting between them. The CDR3 sequence is CASSPEGAGGTEAFF. CDR3 sequence (DNA): TGCGCCAGCAGCCCAGAGGGCGCGGGTGGGACTGAAGCTTTCTTT.

CDR3 in DNA: TGCGCCAGCAGCCGCAGACTAGCGGGGATGAATGAGCAGTTCTTC. Its protein is CASSRRLAGMNEQFF. The V and J genes are TRBV10-1 and TRBJ2-1, with 11 bases lining up with TRBD2. J was trimmed by 7 bases and V by 6 bases; bases with no gene match: 8. Germline lookup yields CDR1 WNHNN and CDR2 SYGVQD (reference sequence). The CDR3 spans 15 residues.

The J gene is TRBJ2-1, the V gene TRBV2; 7 bases are a match to TRBD2. The trim removed 3 bases at V and 0 bases at J, leaving 11 bases unmatched. Germline values: CDR1 SNHLY, CDR2 FYNNEI. The CDR3 runs to 18 residues. The CDR3 spells CASSDYRLAASSYNEQFF. CDR3 nucleotide sequence: TGTGCCAGCAGTGACTATAGGCTAGCGGCTAGCTCCTACAATGAGCAGTTCTTC.

The V and J genes are TRBV4-3 and TRBJ2-7, with a weak D call TRBD1 (5 bases). The ends were cut back, 2 bases at V and 0 bases at J, with 11 bases in the middle. This CDR3 is built from 15 residues. Germline values: CDR1 LGHNA, CDR2 YSLEER. The chain's CDR3 is CASSQQGLGSYEQYF. CDR3 in DNA: TGCGCCAGCAGCCAACAGGGTTTGGGCTCCTACGAGCAGTACTTC.